This is a list of T cell receptor beta chains from one sample in a study of early T cells in non-severe SARS-CoV-2 infection. Using its own MiXCR run on the 5' RACE reads, TCRdb lists one record per CDR3 protein. The sample has about 70,000 distinct CDR3 sequences, about 15% seen once. Here the sequenced sample was whole blood, taken at baseline. These receptors came from an adult who was a healthcare worker with PCR-confirmed SARS-CoV-2 infection or an uninfected control (not recorded which). CDR3s include the opening cysteine and the closing phenylalanine or tryptophan. Each record gives: clone size, D gene, J gene, V gene, CDR3 DNA, CDR3 protein. D genes are given only for firm matches. Not every row has a clone size; where given, it reads once, few, many or a size class.

>many|.|TRBJ2-7|TRBV27
TGTGCCAGCAGTTTATCGTCCAACCTAGACTACGAGCAGTACTTC
CASSLSSNLDYEQYF
>.|.|TRBJ2-5|TRBV15
TGTGCCACCAGCAGAGACCAGCAAGAGACCCAGTACTTC
CATSRDQQETQYF
>many|.|TRBJ2-7|TRBV6-2/TRBV6-3
TGTGCCAGCGGGAGAAGCTACGAGCAGTACTTC
CASGRSYEQYF
>few|.|TRBJ2-4|TRBV20-1
TGCAGTCCTGGCGCCAAAAACATTCAGTACTTC
CSPGAKNIQYF
>few|.|TRBJ1-2|TRBV18
TGTGCCAGCTCACCTTTCGGAGCAGGGTTGTGGGGCGGCTACACCTTC
CASSPFGAGLWGGYTF
>.|.|TRBJ2-1|TRBV13
TGTGCCAGCAGCCTAAGGCGCCTAGTAGCCTATGAGCAGTTCTTC
CASSLRRLVAYEQFF
>few|TRBD1|TRBJ2-7|TRBV27
TGTGCCAGCAGTTTCGTTGAGGGGGCTTCGTACGAGCAGTACTTC
CASSFVEGASYEQYF
>.|TRBD2|TRBJ2-5|TRBV28
TGTGCCAGCAGAACGACTAGCGGGTTTACAGAGACCCAGTACTTC
CASRTTSGFTETQYF
>few|TRBD2|TRBJ2-7|TRBV10-3
TGTGCCATCAGTGAGACCCGGGCGGGAGTCTACGAGCAGTACTTC
CAISETRAGVYEQYF
>.|TRBD2|TRBJ2-7|TRBV5-1
TGCGCCAGCAGCCCCGGGACTAGCGGGCTCTACGAGCAGTACTTC
CASSPGTSGLYEQYF
>few|TRBD2|TRBJ2-3|TRBV2
TGTGCCAGCAGTGACCCCCTAGCGGGAAGCACAGATACGCAGTATTTT
CASSDPLAGSTDTQYF
>.|.|TRBJ1-2|TRBV6-6
TGTGCCAGCAGTTACTCGACTGCATCCCGGGACGGAAGGATCGCTTGGGGCTACACCTTC
CASSYSTASRDGRIAWGYTF
>.|TRBD2|TRBJ2-3|TRBV19
TGTGCCAGTAGTCGGACTAGCGGGAGGGGCACAGATACGCAGTATTTT
CASSRTSGRGTDTQYF
>.|.|TRBJ2-3|TRBV7-3
TGTGCCAGCAGCTACCTTCATGGTAGCACAGATACGCAGTATTTT
CASSYLHGSTDTQYF
>.|.|TRBJ1-1|TRBV7-9
TGTGCCAGCAGCTTAGCCAAGAACAGGAACACTGAAGCTTTCTTT
CASSLAKNRNTEAFF
>many|.|TRBJ2-4|TRBV7-9
TGTGCCAGCAGCTTGGCGACCTTAGCCAAAAACATTCAGTACTTC
CASSLATLAKNIQYF
>.|TRBD1|TRBJ2-6|TRBV19
TGTGCCAGTAGTATCGGGACAGCTGGGGCCAACGTCCTGACTTTC
CASSIGTAGANVLTF
>.|.|TRBJ2-3|TRBV28
TGTGCCAGCAGTTCTTGGGCGGGGAGCACAGATACGCAGTATTTT
CASSSWAGSTDTQYF
>.|.|TRBJ2-1|TRBV7-9
TGTGCCAGCAGCTTAGCCTGGATTAGCGATGAGCAGTTCTTC
CASSLAWISDEQFF
>few|.|TRBJ2-1|TRBV9
TGTGCCAGCAGCGTGCGACTCTATTCCTACAATGAGCAGTTCTTC
CASSVRLYSYNEQFF
>many|.|TRBJ1-6|TRBV20-1
TGCAGTGCTAGAGTAGGGGGGATCTATAATTCACCCCTCCACTTT
CSARVGGIYNSPLHF
>few|.|TRBJ2-4|TRBV29-1
TGCAGCGTTGAAGCCCCCCAGGGATCAAACATTCAGTACTTC
CSVEAPQGSNIQYF
>.|.|TRBJ1-3|TRBV6-1
TGTGCCAGCAGCCCCGACGGGGTTGGAAACACCATATATTTT
CASSPDGVGNTIYF
>.|TRBD1|TRBJ2-1|TRBV20-1
TGCAGTGCTAGCGGGGCTCCGACAGGGAATGAGCAGTTCTTC
CSASGAPTGNEQFF
>many|.|TRBJ2-7|TRBV7-6
TGTGCCAGCAGCCGGGACCCTGTTAGTTACGAGCAGTACTTC
CASSRDPVSYEQYF
>few|TRBD1|TRBJ2-3|TRBV27
TGTGCCAGCCCGACAGGGGTAGATACGCAGTATTTT
CASPTGVDTQYF
>.|.|TRBJ1-1|TRBV14
TGTGCCAGCAGCCAAGGAACTAACACTGAAGCTTTCTTT
CASSQGTNTEAFF
>.|.|TRBJ1-5|TRBV4-1
TGCGCCAGCAGCCAAGTAGCCGGGGGGATTAGCAATCAGCCCCAGCATTTT
CASSQVAGGISNQPQHF
>.|TRBD2|TRBJ2-1|TRBV3-1
TGTGCCAGCAGTCGCGCGGGAGTAACCAACAATGAGCAGTTCTTC
CASSRAGVTNNEQFF
>.|TRBD1|TRBJ2-7|TRBV5-6
TGTGCCAGCAGTTTAGGACAGGCACCATACGAGCAGTACTTC
CASSLGQAPYEQYF
>many|.|TRBJ2-2|TRBV3-1
TGTGCCACCTCTAGGAACGCGAACACCGGGGAGCTGTTTTTT
CATSRNANTGELFF
>.|.|TRBJ1-4|TRBV2
TGTGCCAGCCACCTAAATAATGAAAAACTGTTTTTT
CASHLNNEKLFF
>.|.|TRBJ2-3|TRBV29-1
TGCAGCGTTGAAATTGGCATGAGCACAGATACGCAGTATTTT
CSVEIGMSTDTQYF
>.|.|TRBJ1-1|TRBV7-9
TGTGCCAGCAGCTTATCGGCTGCGATAGGGGAGGGAGCTTTCTTT
CASSLSAAIGEGAFF
>.|.|TRBJ1-5|TRBV28
TGTGCCAGCACCCTCGTTGGGCAGCCCCAGCATTTT
CASTLVGQPQHF
>.|.|TRBJ1-2|TRBV10-3
TGTGCCACCTGGCAGGAGAGGAACTATGGCTACACCTTC
CATWQERNYGYTF
>few|TRBD1|TRBJ1-2|TRBV27
TGTGCCAGCAGTTTCAGGGACAGGGGAGGCTACACCTTC
CASSFRDRGGYTF
>.|TRBD2|TRBJ2-3|TRBV5-1
TGCGCCAGCAGCTCCGGGACTAGCGGCCTGGGGGGGTATTTT
CASSSGTSGLGGYF
>.|.|TRBJ1-5|TRBV19
TGTGCCAGTTCAATAGGGGACGTAAGGAATCAGCCCCAGCATTTT
CASSIGDVRNQPQHF
>many|.|TRBJ2-2|TRBV9
TGTGCCAGCAGAACAGGGGAAGGGAGGTCCGGGGAGCTGTTTTTT
CASRTGEGRSGELFF
>.|.|TRBJ2-4|TRBV3-1
TGTGCCAGCAGCCAAGATTACGGCAAAAACATTCAGTACTTC
CASSQDYGKNIQYF
>many|TRBD2|TRBJ2-5|TRBV9
TGTGCCAGCAGCGAAAGCGGGAGCGAGGAGACCCAGTACTTC
CASSESGSEETQYF
>.|TRBD2|TRBJ2-1|TRBV3-1
TGTGCCAGCAGCTCGGGACTAGCGGTAGAGGGCAATGAGCAGTTCTTC
CASSSGLAVEGNEQFF
>many|TRBD1|TRBJ2-6|TRBV5-1
TGCGCCAGCAGCATACAGGGGGCTGGGGCCAACGTCCTGACTTTC
CASSIQGAGANVLTF
>.|.|TRBJ2-3|TRBV30
TGTGCCTGGAGCCCCGGGACCCGCCGCCCAGATACGCAGTATTTT
CAWSPGTRRPDTQYF
>.|.|TRBJ1-2|TRBV18
TGTGCCAGCTCACCACAGAATGGAAGAGGCTACACCTTC
CASSPQNGRGYTF
>.|.|TRBJ2-7|TRBV11-3
TGTGCCAGCAGCGACTTAAGCCAGGGCGAGCAGTACTTC
CASSDLSQGEQYF
>.|TRBD2|TRBJ2-7|TRBV28
TGTGCCAGCAGTTTAGCGGGAGGGGTCTTGGGAGAGCAGTACTTC
CASSLAGGVLGEQYF
>few|TRBD2|TRBJ2-3|TRBV6-6
TGTGCCAGCAGGCTGTCCGGGACTAGCGGCACAGATACGCAGTATTTT
CASRLSGTSGTDTQYF
>many|TRBD2|TRBJ2-1|TRBV29-1
TGCAGCGTTGACCTGGGGACTAGCCCGAATGAGCAGTTCTTC
CSVDLGTSPNEQFF
>.|TRBD1|TRBJ1-2|TRBV5-1
TGCGCCAGCAGCACTACCGGGACAGCGGGCTATGGCTACACCTTC
CASSTTGTAGYGYTF
>few|.|TRBJ1-5|TRBV10-2
TGCGCCACCTCCGACAAGAATGAGGCGCAGCCCCAGCATTTT
CATSDKNEAQPQHF
>many|.|TRBJ2-1|TRBV5-1
TGCGCCAGCAGCTTGGGAGGGCGTACCTACAATGAGCAGTTCTTC
CASSLGGRTYNEQFF
>many|.|TRBJ2-1|TRBV2
TGTGCCAGCAGTGTGAAGGAAGGGGGCTACAATGAGCAGTTCTTC
CASSVKEGGYNEQFF
>.|.|TRBJ2-3|TRBV11-2
TGTGCCAGCAGCGAGGGAAGCGATACGCAGTATTTT
CASSEGSDTQYF
>many|TRBD2|TRBJ2-1|TRBV7-9
TGTGCCAGCCTTCCGGTAGCGGGAGGGCAGGGTGAGCAGTTCTTC
CASLPVAGGQGEQFF
>.|.|TRBJ2-1|TRBV19
TGTGCCAGTAGTACACTAGCCTGGGGTGAGCAGTTCTTC
CASSTLAWGEQFF
>few|TRBD1|TRBJ1-4|TRBV27
TGTGCCAGCAGGGATACCGGGACAGGGGGAAGACTGTTTTTT
CASRDTGTGGRLFF